This is a list of T cell receptor beta chains from one sample in a study of blood T cell repertoires in COVID-19. Profiled with immunoSEQ multiplex PCR; TCRdb holds only in-frame clones, not every one. The data contain about 36,000 clones, around four fifths of them singletons. The sequenced material came from peripheral blood. These receptors originate from a human donor in a cohort sampled during active or convalescent COVID-19. The donor label of this sample is uncertain. CDR3s include the opening cysteine and the closing phenylalanine or tryptophan. D genes are given only for firm matches. Some rows have no size entry. The others give once, few or many, or a class for an expanded clone.

v_call: TRBV6-2/TRBV6-3
d_call: -
clone_size: -
j_call: TRBJ2-5
cdr3_nt: TGTGCCAGCAGCCTCAAAGAGACCCAGTACTTC
cdr3_aa: CASSLKETQYF

v_call: TRBV5-1
d_call: -
clone_size: -
j_call: TRBJ1-1
cdr3_nt: TGCGCCAGCAGCTTGGCAGGGGCGCCTGAAGCTTTCTTT
cdr3_aa: CASSLAGAPEAFF

v_call: TRBV20-1
d_call: TRBD1
clone_size: -
j_call: TRBJ1-3
cdr3_nt: TGCAGTGCTAGTGACAGGGTGGGAAACACCATATATTTT
cdr3_aa: CSASDRVGNTIYF

v_call: TRBV7-2
d_call: -
clone_size: -
j_call: TRBJ2-7
cdr3_nt: TGTGCCAGCAGCTTAGGTGGAGGGGCGGGGGAGCAGTACTTC
cdr3_aa: CASSLGGGAGEQYF

v_call: TRBV7-3
d_call: -
clone_size: -
j_call: TRBJ1-1
cdr3_nt: TGTGCCAGCAGCTTAAGAAGGGAGACTGAAGCTTTCTTT
cdr3_aa: CASSLRRETEAFF

v_call: TRBV19
d_call: TRBD1
clone_size: -
j_call: TRBJ1-2
cdr3_nt: TGTGCCAGTAGTATCGGGAAGGGACAGGGTGATGGCTACACCTTC
cdr3_aa: CASSIGKGQGDGYTF

v_call: TRBV6-1
d_call: -
clone_size: once
j_call: TRBJ2-7
cdr3_nt: TGTGCCAGCAGTGAATCACGGAGAGAGCAGTACTTC
cdr3_aa: CASSESRREQYF

v_call: TRBV7-9
d_call: TRBD1
clone_size: -
j_call: TRBJ1-2
cdr3_nt: TGTGCCAGCAGCCCCCGACAGGGTCAGGGGGGCTACACCTTC
cdr3_aa: CASSPRQGQGGYTF

v_call: TRBV5-1
d_call: TRBD2
clone_size: -
j_call: TRBJ2-1
cdr3_nt: TGCGCCAGCAGCTTGGCACTAGCGGGGCTCGATGAGCAGTTCTTC
cdr3_aa: CASSLALAGLDEQFF

v_call: TRBV5-1
d_call: TRBD2
clone_size: once
j_call: TRBJ2-7
cdr3_nt: TGCGCCAGCAGCTTAGGGACTAGCGACTCCTACGAGCAGTACTTC
cdr3_aa: CASSLGTSDSYEQYF

v_call: TRBV7-2
d_call: TRBD2
clone_size: -
j_call: TRBJ2-1
cdr3_nt: TGTGCCAGCAGCTTAATGGGGGCTAGCGGGAGGAATGAGCAGTTCTTC
cdr3_aa: CASSLMGASGRNEQFF

v_call: TRBV9
d_call: TRBD2
clone_size: -
j_call: TRBJ2-2
cdr3_nt: TGTGCCAGCAGCGTCGGGACTAGCGGGAGTGCCGGGGAGCTGTTTTTT
cdr3_aa: CASSVGTSGSAGELFF

v_call: TRBV14
d_call: TRBD1
clone_size: -
j_call: TRBJ2-2
cdr3_nt: TGTGCCAGCAGCCAGGGACAGGGATCGAACACCGGGGAGCTGTTTTTT
cdr3_aa: CASSQGQGSNTGELFF

v_call: TRBV5-5
d_call: -
clone_size: medium-sized
j_call: TRBJ1-6
cdr3_nt: TGTGCCAGCAGCGAGTACCTAAATTCACCCCTCCACTTT
cdr3_aa: CASSEYLNSPLHF

v_call: TRBV2
d_call: TRBD2
clone_size: -
j_call: TRBJ2-5
cdr3_nt: TGTGCCAGCAGTGAGGCTAGCGGTTACCAAGAGACCCAGTACTTC
cdr3_aa: CASSEASGYQETQYF

v_call: TRBV9
d_call: -
clone_size: -
j_call: TRBJ2-3
cdr3_nt: TGTGCCAGCAGCGTAGGGTCGGGACTCGTAACAGATACGCAGTATTTT
cdr3_aa: CASSVGSGLVTDTQYF

v_call: TRBV6-6
d_call: -
clone_size: -
j_call: TRBJ2-7
cdr3_nt: TGTGCCAGCAGTTCGAGACGGAGCTCCTACGAGCAGTACTTC
cdr3_aa: CASSSRRSSYEQYF

v_call: TRBV30
d_call: -
clone_size: -
j_call: TRBJ1-6
cdr3_nt: TGTGCCTGGAGTGTTCCCGGGTTTAGTTCACCCCTCCACTTT
cdr3_aa: CAWSVPGFSSPLHF

v_call: TRBV20-1
d_call: TRBD1
clone_size: -
j_call: TRBJ2-1
cdr3_nt: TGCAGTGCCCGACAGGGTAGAGAGCAGTTCTTC
cdr3_aa: CSARQGREQFF

v_call: TRBV24-1
d_call: TRBD2
clone_size: -
j_call: TRBJ2-1
cdr3_nt: TGTGCCACCGGCCTAGCGGGAGCGGGCAATGAGCAGTTCTTC
cdr3_aa: CATGLAGAGNEQFF

v_call: TRBV5-5
d_call: TRBD2
clone_size: -
j_call: TRBJ2-2
cdr3_nt: TGTGCCAGCAGCTCCGTAGCGGGAGGGCCTTCGGGGGAGCTGTTTTTT
cdr3_aa: CASSSVAGGPSGELFF

v_call: TRBV30
d_call: -
clone_size: -
j_call: TRBJ1-2
cdr3_nt: TGTGCCTGGAAAGCTGGACAGTATAACTATGGCTACACCTTC
cdr3_aa: CAWKAGQYNYGYTF

v_call: TRBV5-4
d_call: TRBD1
clone_size: -
j_call: TRBJ1-1
cdr3_nt: TGTGCCAGCAGCCGACAGGGCAGGGAAGCTTTCTTT
cdr3_aa: CASSRQGREAFF

v_call: TRBV11-3
d_call: -
clone_size: -
j_call: TRBJ1-1
cdr3_nt: TGTGCCAGCAGCTTAGATCACCTAATGAACACTGAAGCTTTCTTT
cdr3_aa: CASSLDHLMNTEAFF

v_call: TRBV4-2
d_call: TRBD2
clone_size: -
j_call: TRBJ2-1
cdr3_nt: TGTGCCAGCAGCCCCCCCTCTAGCGGCATCTCCTACAATGAGCAGTTCTTC
cdr3_aa: CASSPPSSGISYNEQFF

v_call: TRBV19
d_call: -
clone_size: -
j_call: TRBJ2-5
cdr3_nt: TGTGCCAGTAGTTCCCCGTACCAAGAGACCCAGTACTTC
cdr3_aa: CASSSPYQETQYF

v_call: TRBV7-8
d_call: TRBD1
clone_size: few
j_call: TRBJ2-7
cdr3_nt: TGTGCCAGCAGCTCCCTAGGACAGGGAAAGTACTTC
cdr3_aa: CASSSLGQGKYF

v_call: TRBV7-9
d_call: TRBD1
clone_size: -
j_call: TRBJ2-1
cdr3_nt: TGTGCCAGCAGCGTAGGGGGCGCAAGGGATGAGCAGTTCTTC
cdr3_aa: CASSVGGARDEQFF

v_call: TRBV7-9
d_call: TRBD1
clone_size: few
j_call: TRBJ1-2
cdr3_nt: TGTGCCAGCAGCTTAGCCGGGGGACAGGGTAACTATGGCTACACCTTC
cdr3_aa: CASSLAGGQGNYGYTF

v_call: TRBV5-1
d_call: TRBD1
clone_size: -
j_call: TRBJ1-1
cdr3_nt: TGCGCCAGCAGCTTACGAACCGACAGGGAAACCACTGAAGCTTTCTTT
cdr3_aa: CASSLRTDRETTEAFF

v_call: TRBV7-2
d_call: -
clone_size: -
j_call: TRBJ1-1
cdr3_nt: TGTGCCAGCAGCTTAAGTTGGGCCCAAAAGAACACTGAAGCTTTCTTT
cdr3_aa: CASSLSWAQKNTEAFF

v_call: TRBV27
d_call: TRBD1
clone_size: -
j_call: TRBJ1-5
cdr3_nt: TGTGCCAGCAGTCGGAAATTCTTGGGGGGGACAGGGGGTGAAAGTGAGAATCAGCCCCAGCATTTT
cdr3_aa: CASSRKFLGGTGGESENQPQHF

v_call: TRBV2
d_call: TRBD2
clone_size: -
j_call: TRBJ2-1
cdr3_nt: TGTGCCAGCAGTGGTGCTAGCGGGAGGATAAATGAGCAGTTCTTC
cdr3_aa: CASSGASGRINEQFF

v_call: TRBV27
d_call: TRBD1
clone_size: -
j_call: TRBJ2-2
cdr3_nt: TGTGCCAGCAGTTCCCCCGGGACAGGGAACACCGGGGAGCTGTTTTTT
cdr3_aa: CASSSPGTGNTGELFF

v_call: TRBV6-2/TRBV6-3
d_call: -
clone_size: -
j_call: TRBJ1-6
cdr3_nt: TGTGCCAGCAGTTACAGGGGTAATTCACCCCTCCACTTT
cdr3_aa: CASSYRGNSPLHF

v_call: TRBV19
d_call: -
clone_size: -
j_call: TRBJ2-3
cdr3_nt: TGTGCCAGTAGTCCTCTCGGGGCAGATACGCAGTATTTT
cdr3_aa: CASSPLGADTQYF

v_call: TRBV28
d_call: TRBD1
clone_size: -
j_call: TRBJ2-7
cdr3_nt: TGTGCCAGCAGTCGGTCCCAGGGACAGGGAAAGTTTGAGCAGTACTTC
cdr3_aa: CASSRSQGQGKFEQYF

v_call: TRBV5-1
d_call: -
clone_size: -
j_call: TRBJ2-4
cdr3_nt: TGCGCCAGCAGCTCGGACGCAGGGCTAGCCAAAAACATTCAGTACTTC
cdr3_aa: CASSSDAGLAKNIQYF

v_call: TRBV30
d_call: TRBD1
clone_size: once
j_call: TRBJ1-2
cdr3_nt: TGTGCCTGGAGTGTAGGAGGACAGGGCCATGGCTACACCTTC
cdr3_aa: CAWSVGGQGHGYTF

v_call: TRBV19
d_call: TRBD2
clone_size: once
j_call: TRBJ2-1
cdr3_nt: TGTGCCAGTAGTATGAGGTTAGCGGGAGAAGATGAGCAGTTCTTC
cdr3_aa: CASSMRLAGEDEQFF

v_call: TRBV28
d_call: TRBD1
clone_size: -
j_call: TRBJ2-1
cdr3_nt: TGTGCCAGCAGTTCAATACAGGGGGTCCGCTACAATGAGCAGTTCTTC
cdr3_aa: CASSSIQGVRYNEQFF

v_call: TRBV19
d_call: -
clone_size: -
j_call: TRBJ1-4
cdr3_nt: TGTGCCAGTAGTGACAGGTTTAATGAAAAACTGTTTTTT
cdr3_aa: CASSDRFNEKLFF